Listed here are 8 T cell receptor beta chains from one sample, sequenced in a study of blood T cell repertoires in COVID-19. Method: immunoSEQ multiplex PCR; TCRdb's copy keeps in-frame clones and lacks some. In the table there are roughly 300,000 clones, 70% to 90% of which are singletons. Sequencing was done on a sample of PBMCs or T cells enriched from blood (not recorded which). The receptors shown here come from a woman aged 35 to 49 with acute COVID-19.

J is TRBJ2-3 and V is TRBV10-3; 10 bases line up with TRBD2. CDR1 and CDR2 from the germline V gene are ENHRY and SYGVKD. The V and J ends lost 4 bases and 2 bases, in that order; junction bases with no gene match: 3. This CDR3 region has 15 residues. CDR3 protein: CAISGGLAATDTQYF. The CDR3 DNA follows: TGTGCCATCAGTGGTGGACTAGCGGCCACAGATACGCAGTATTTT.

The chain combines TRBV9 with TRBJ1-1; TRBD1 matches at 12 bases. The CDR3 is 16 residues long. In germline, CDR1 is SGDLS, CDR2 YYNGEE. V shed 2 bases, J shed 3 bases, and the junction held 5 bases outside the gene matches. CDR3 protein: CASSVWDRGPDTEAFF. The CDR3 region has the DNA TGTGCCAGCAGCGTTTGGGACAGGGGGCCGGACACTGAAGCTTTCTTT.

CDR3 sequence: CASSLQAVGELFF. DNA for the CDR3: TGTGCCAGCAGCTTACAAGCGGTCGGGGAGCTGTTTTTT. The J gene is TRBJ2-2, the V gene TRBV7-3; TRBD2 is a possible D gene (5 bases). V lost 2 bases and J 7 bases, leaving 8 bases between the germline ends. CDR3 length equals 13 residues. Germline CDR1 SGHTA, CDR2 FQGTGA.

This clone was picked up one time. This chain connects TRBV24-1 to TRBJ2-3; 14 nucleotides align to TRBD2. After removal of 4 bases from V and 8 bases from J, the junction contained 4 bases not matched to a gene. Germline values: CDR1 KGHDR, CDR2 SFDVKD. The CDR3 covers 15 residues. The CDR3: CATSDPTSGRGTQYF. For the CDR3, the DNA is TGTGCCACCAGTGACCCGACTAGCGGGAGGGGTACGCAGTATTTT.

The chain combines TRBV18 with TRBJ1-2; 9 positions match TRBD1. V shed 3 bases, J shed 8 bases, and the junction held 7 bases outside the gene matches. The germline gives CDR1 KGHSH, CDR2 LQKENI. The CDR3 runs 14 residues. CDR3 loop: CASSPSQGAEGYTF. The CDR3 region has the DNA TGTGCCAGCTCACCGTCACAGGGGGCTGAAGGCTACACCTTC.

The chain combines TRBV19 with TRBJ1-2, with a weak D call TRBD1 (6 bases). Per germline, CDR1 LNHDA and CDR2 SQIVND (reference sequence). V was pared by 6 bases and J by 4 bases, with 12 bases between. The CDR3 is 13 amino acids. The CDR3 sequence is CASSHTQGYGYTF. The CDR3 DNA sequence: TGTGCCAGTAGCCACACACAGGGCTATGGCTACACCTTC.

This rearrangement joins TRBV5-4 to TRBJ2-7; D perhaps matches TRBD2 (6 bases). The CDR3 covers 15 residues. The germline CDR1 and CDR2 sequences are SGHNT and YYREEE (reference sequence). V lost 2 bases, J lost 0 bases, and 12 bases lay in between. For the CDR3, the DNA is TGTGCCAGCAGCTTAGGAGGGGTGAGCTCCTACGAGCAGTACTTC. This gives the protein CASSLGGVSSYEQYF.

V gene TRBV7-2 combines with J gene TRBJ1-4, with 7 bases matching TRBD1. With V trimmed by 4 bases and J by 8 bases, 7 bases remained unmatched. The CDR3 contains 14 residues. Per germline, CDR1 SGHTA and CDR2 FQGNSA. DNA for the CDR3: TGTGCCAGCAGCTCCAGGGGGGCGGCAGAAAAACTGTTTTTT. Translated, it gives CASSSRGAAEKLFF.